Listed below are T cell receptor beta chains from one sample, sequenced in a study of shared clonotypes between healthy human individuals. The method was immunoSEQ multiplex PCR; TCRdb's version includes in-frame clones alone and lacks a portion of them. Among around 2.5 million clones listed, roughly 93% were seen once. The sequencing input was naive CD4+ T cells from PBMCs. These receptors all stem from a man aged 18 to 30 in good health. Some clones in this sample may be carry-over from other donors' samples. CDR3s include the opening cysteine and the closing phenylalanine or tryptophan. A D gene is named only where the DNA matches it firmly. Clone size, where shown, is once, few, many, or a class for clones that have expanded.

abundance,j_gene,v_gene,len,d_gene,CDR3nt,CDR3aa
-,TRBJ2-2,TRBV27,13,TRBD1,TGTGCCAGCAAAACAGGGGCATACGGGGAGCTGTTTTTT,CASKTGAYGELFF
-,TRBJ1-6,TRBV4-1,17,-,TGCGCCAGCAGCCAAGTCCGCGCACAAAACAGGGATCTAACCCTCCACTTT,CASSQVRAQNRDLTLHF
-,TRBJ1-2,TRBV6-1,13,-,TGTGCCAGCAGTGAGGCCGGCACCTATGGCTACACCTTC,CASSEAGTYGYTF
-,TRBJ1-5,TRBV7-8,12,-,TGTGCCAGCAGCTTACTGGGTCAGCCCCAGCATTTT,CASSLLGQPQHF
-,TRBJ2-7,TRBV6-5,12,TRBD2,TGTGCCAGCAGGGGACTAACCTACGAGCAGTACTTC,CASRGLTYEQYF
-,TRBJ2-7,TRBV14,20,TRBD2,TGTGCCAGCAGCCGGTTGTCGAGGAGCCGAGGGCGGGAGGCGATCTACGAGCAGTACTTC,CASSRLSRSRGREAIYEQYF
-,TRBJ2-7,TRBV2,14,TRBD2,TGTGCCAGCTTAGGTCTGGCGGGAGGAAACGAGCAGTACTTC,CASLGLAGGNEQYF
-,TRBJ2-6,TRBV7-2,15,-,TGTGCCAGCAGCTTAAGAGGGGACGGGGCCAACGTCCTGACTTTC,CASSLRGDGANVLTF
-,TRBJ2-3,TRBV4-3,15,-,TGCGCCAGCAGCCAAGACAGCGGGCCCACAGATACGCAGTATTTT,CASSQDSGPTDTQYF
-,TRBJ2-4,TRBV30,12,-,TGTGCCTGGACTAACAGAGAAAACATTCAGTACTTC,CAWTNRENIQYF
-,TRBJ1-3,TRBV28,15,TRBD1,TGTGCCAGCAGTTCACAGGGGGCACCTGGAAACACCATATATTTT,CASSSQGAPGNTIYF
-,TRBJ2-3,TRBV27,13,-,TGTGCCAGCAGTTTATATCTGGCAGATACGCAGTATTTT,CASSLYLADTQYF
-,TRBJ1-2,TRBV7-2,13,-,TGTGCCAGCAGCCCTGACAGGTTCGATGGCTACACCTTC,CASSPDRFDGYTF
-,TRBJ2-3,TRBV5-1,15,-,TGCGCCAGCAGCTTTGATAGCCCGAGCACAGATACGCAGTATTTT,CASSFDSPSTDTQYF
-,TRBJ2-4,TRBV29-1,14,-,TGCAGCGTTTCAGGGTTTAAATCCAAAAACATTCAGTACTTC,CSVSGFKSKNIQYF
once,TRBJ1-2,TRBV27,14,-,TGTGCCAGCAGAAGAACCGGGACAAATTATGGCTACACCTTC,CASRRTGTNYGYTF
-,TRBJ1-5,TRBV6-4,13,-,TGTGCCAGCAGCGACCGGGGCGGTGGGCCCCAGCATTTT,CASSDRGGGPQHF
-,TRBJ2-5,TRBV4-3,17,-,TGCGCCAGCAGCCAAGACGTGGTACCGGGGGCCAGGGGGACCCAGTACTTC,CASSQDVVPGARGTQYF
once,TRBJ1-4,TRBV6-4,15,TRBD1,TGTGCCAGCAGTGACAGGGGGCGGGCTAATGAAAAACTGTTTTTT,CASSDRGRANEKLFF
once,TRBJ2-3,TRBV6-1,15,TRBD1,TGTGCCAGCAAACTACAGGGGGTGGGCACAGATACGCAGTATTTT,CASKLQGVGTDTQYF
-,TRBJ2-1,TRBV30,15,TRBD2,TGTGCCTGGAGTGTACTAGGACTAGCGGATAGTGAGCAGTTCTTC,CAWSVLGLADSEQFF
few,TRBJ1-1,TRBV6-6,13,TRBD1,TGTGCCAGCAGTCTTACAGGGGGCACTGAAGCTTTCTTT,CASSLTGGTEAFF
once,TRBJ2-2,TRBV20-1,11,-,TGCAGTGCTAGAACGGCTGGGGAGCTGTTTTTT,CSARTAGELFF
-,TRBJ1-1,TRBV30,13,-,TGTGCCTGGAGCCGAACACCAAACACTGAAGCTTTCTTT,CAWSRTPNTEAFF
-,TRBJ1-2,TRBV5-6,16,-,TGTGCCAGCAGCTTGGCCAATCAGGGTACGGACTATGGCTACACCTTC,CASSLANQGTDYGYTF
-,TRBJ1-2,TRBV4-1,15,-,TGCGCCAGCAGCCAAGATTTGGGACAAAACTATGGCTACACCTTC,CASSQDLGQNYGYTF
-,TRBJ1-1,TRBV29-1,13,-,TGCAGCGCCCGGACAGATTTGAACACTGAAGCTTTCTTT,CSARTDLNTEAFF
-,TRBJ1-2,TRBV28,14,-,TGTGCCAGCAGTTTACCTCGGGTAACCTATGGCTACACCTTC,CASSLPRVTYGYTF
-,TRBJ2-1,TRBV5-1,16,-,TGCGCCAGCAGCTTGGCTGGGGACCACGGCTACAATGAGCAGTTCTTC,CASSLAGDHGYNEQFF
-,TRBJ2-1,TRBV7-2,14,-,TGTGCCAGCAGCTTCGAGCGGGCGATCAATGAGCAGTTCTTC,CASSFERAINEQFF
-,TRBJ2-3,TRBV5-4,14,-,TGTGCCAGCAGCTTGAGGTCGAGCACAGATACGCAGTATTTT,CASSLRSSTDTQYF
-,TRBJ2-1,TRBV4-1,17,TRBD2,TGCGCCAGCACCCTAAGGCGGGAGGCCCACGGGGACAATGAGCAGTTCTTC,CASTLRREAHGDNEQFF
-,TRBJ2-7,TRBV6-5,11,-,TGTGCCAGCAGTGATCTGGGGGAGCAGTACTTC,CASSDLGEQYF
-,TRBJ1-1,TRBV18,15,TRBD1,TGTGCCAGCTCACCACCGGGACAGCAGAACACTGAAGCTTTCTTT,CASSPPGQQNTEAFF
once,TRBJ2-7,TRBV28,12,-,TGTGCCAGCAGTTCTCCTCCTAGAGAGCAGTACTTC,CASSSPPREQYF
-,TRBJ2-7,TRBV27,17,-,TGTGCCAGCAGTTTATTCGGACAGTGGGCAAGCTCCTACGAGCAGTACTTC,CASSLFGQWASSYEQYF
-,TRBJ2-1,TRBV7-3,15,TRBD2,TGTGCCAGCAGCCTTACTAGCGGGACCTACAATGAGCAGTTCTTC,CASSLTSGTYNEQFF
-,TRBJ1-5,TRBV4-1,14,-,TGCGCCAGCAGCCAAGTATATAGCAATCAGCCCCAGCATTTT,CASSQVYSNQPQHF
many,TRBJ1-1,TRBV5-1,14,TRBD1,TGCGCCAGCAGCGCCCGGGACAGTAACACTGAAGCTTTCTTT,CASSARDSNTEAFF
-,TRBJ1-2,TRBV28,14,TRBD1,TGTGCCAGCAGTTCCCAGGGGGCGAGCTATGGCTACACCTTC,CASSSQGASYGYTF
once,TRBJ2-2,TRBV18,15,-,TGTGCCAGCTCACCACCCGGACTGAACACCGGGGAGCTGTTTTTT,CASSPPGLNTGELFF